Listed below are T cell receptor beta chains from one sample, sequenced in a study of blood T cell repertoires in COVID-19. Produced via immunoSEQ multiplex PCR; TCRdb's table is partial and in-frame only. Among roughly 500,000 clones listed, approximately 91% were seen once. What was sequenced was PBMCs or T cells enriched from blood (not recorded which). All receptors come from a woman aged 55-70 years who had recovered from COVID-19. Both conserved end residues are part of each CDR3. A D gene is named only where the DNA matches it firmly. Only part of the rows carry a size: once, few, many, or a class if the clone is expanded.

D gene | J gene | clone size | V gene | CDR3 protein | CDR3 DNA
TRBD2 | TRBJ2-1 | many | TRBV4-1 | CASSQESASGYNEQFF | TGCGCCAGCAGCCAAGAATCTGCTAGCGGTTACAATGAGCAGTTCTTC
TRBD2 | TRBJ2-4 | NA | TRBV4-1 | CASSQDPGGGGKNIQYF | TGCGCCAGCAGCCAAGACCCCGGTGGCGGGGGCAAAAACATTCAGTACTTC
NA | TRBJ1-1 | NA | TRBV25-1 | CASSAILGREDTEAFF | TGTGCCAGCAGTGCCATCCTAGGGAGAGAGGACACTGAAGCTTTCTTT
TRBD1 | TRBJ1-3 | NA | TRBV2 | CASSPSGTGLSSGNTIYF | TGTGCCAGCTCTCCCTCCGGGACAGGCCTCAGCTCTGGAAACACCATATATTTT
NA | TRBJ2-1 | NA | TRBV9 | CASSVVGTKYNEQFF | TGTGCCAGCAGCGTAGTAGGGACAAAGTACAATGAGCAGTTCTTC
TRBD1 | TRBJ1-2 | few | TRBV19 | CASSWMLGSDRGRRFYGYTF | TGTGCCAGTAGCTGGATGCTGGGATCGGACAGGGGGCGACGGTTCTATGGCTACACCTTC
NA | TRBJ2-3 | NA | TRBV5-1 | CASKEGDSLPDTQYF | TGCGCCAGCAAGGAGGGGGACAGCCTCCCAGATACGCAGTATTTT
NA | TRBJ1-1 | NA | TRBV27 | CASSQIGDLGTEAFF | TGTGCCAGCAGCCAAATAGGCGACTTGGGCACTGAAGCTTTCTTT
TRBD1 | TRBJ1-2 | NA | TRBV2 | CASRPGTGAGYGYTF | TGTGCCAGCAGGCCCGGGACAGGGGCAGGCTATGGCTACACCTTC
TRBD1 | TRBJ1-1 | NA | TRBV7-2 | CASSLRDRGFVTEAFF | TGTGCCAGCAGCTTACGGGACAGGGGATTTGTCACTGAAGCTTTCTTT